Listed below are T cell receptor beta chains from one sample, sequenced in a study of T cell repertoires in cytomegalovirus infection. Their antigen targets remain unknown. TCRdb reprocessed the reads via MiXCR and lists one record per CDR3 protein. This table has 700,000 to 950,000 distinct CDR3 sequences, 30% to 35% appearing once. The starting material was cultured CD8+ T cells from PBMCs, obtained from culture after CMV antigen stimulation. Source of these receptors: a human donor in good health (CMV status not recorded). Some clones in this sample may be carry-over from other donors' samples. Each CDR3 is given with its conserved first and last residue. D genes are given only for firm matches. Not all rows give a size; the values are once, few, many and, for expanded clones, a class.

J: TRBJ2-6
V: TRBV27
size: NA
D: TRBD2
CDR3: CASRGGFAGANVLTF
DNA: TGTGCCAGCCGGGGGGGGTTTGCTGGGGCCAACGTCCTGACTTTC

J: TRBJ2-3
V: TRBV20-1
size: NA
D: NA
CDR3: CSARAKKDRTDTQYF
DNA: TGCAGTGCTAGGGCAAAAAAGGATCGGACAGATACGCAGTATTTT

J: TRBJ2-5
V: TRBV7-9
size: NA
D: NA
CDR3: CASSLAGYETQYF
DNA: TGTGCCAGCAGCTTAGCAGGGTATGAGACCCAGTACTTC

J: TRBJ2-6
V: TRBV2
size: NA
D: NA
CDR3: CTTLYQGNDVGANVLTF
DNA: TGTACCACCCTCTACCAGGGGAACGACGTTGGGGCCAACGTCCTGACTTTC

J: TRBJ2-2
V: TRBV7-2
size: few
D: TRBD1
CDR3: CASHRGQGTGELFF
DNA: TGTGCCAGCCACAGGGGGCAGGGCACCGGGGAGCTGTTTTTT

J: TRBJ1-2
V: TRBV2
size: NA
D: NA
CDR3: CASENRATRDYTF
DNA: TGTGCCAGCGAAAATCGGGCCACCAGAGACTACACCTTC

J: TRBJ2-5
V: TRBV10-1
size: few
D: NA
CDR3: CASSESGGQETQYF
DNA: TGCGCCAGCAGTGAGTCGGGCGGACAAGAGACCCAGTACTTC

J: TRBJ1-5
V: TRBV4-1
size: few
D: NA
CDR3: CASSQENSGYRDQPQHF
DNA: TGCGCCAGCAGCCAGGAAAATTCAGGGTATCGGGATCAGCCCCAGCATTTT

J: TRBJ1-1
V: TRBV9
size: NA
D: TRBD1
CDR3: CASSAHSGTENTEAFF
DNA: TGTGCCAGCAGCGCTCATTCCGGGACAGAGAACACTGAAGCTTTCTTT

J: TRBJ1-1
V: TRBV5-5
size: NA
D: TRBD1
CDR3: CASSLSDRRAFF
DNA: TGTGCCAGCAGCTTGTCGGACAGGAGAGCTTTCTTT

J: TRBJ1-2
V: TRBV14
size: NA
D: NA
CDR3: CACSQDLTGSGYTF
DNA: TGTGCCTGCAGCCAAGATCTAACAGGGAGTGGCTACACCTTC

J: TRBJ2-5
V: TRBV27
size: few
D: NA
CDR3: CASGRTSPGVRGSEETQYF
DNA: TGTGCCAGCGGACGGACCTCCCCGGGGGTGCGCGGGTCCGAAGAGACCCAGTACTTC

J: TRBJ1-2
V: TRBV7-2
size: few
D: NA
CDR3: CASTTGRVGYGYTF
DNA: TGTGCCAGCACCACGGGGCGGGTCGGCTATGGCTACACCTTC

J: TRBJ1-4
V: TRBV7-9
size: few
D: NA
CDR3: CASSPQGSNEKLFF
DNA: TGTGCCAGCAGCCCTCAGGGGTCTAATGAAAAACTGTTTTTT

J: TRBJ2-1
V: TRBV6-1
size: NA
D: NA
CDR3: CASSERPGPPKNEQFF
DNA: TGTGCCAGCAGTGAGAGGCCGGGTCCACCGAAGAATGAGCAGTTCTTC

J: TRBJ1-2
V: TRBV25-1
size: NA
D: NA
CDR3: CASSGWTGNYGYTF
DNA: TGTGCCAGCAGTGGGTGGACCGGCAACTATGGCTACACCTTC

J: TRBJ1-1
V: TRBV7-6
size: many
D: TRBD1
CDR3: CASSLATGASEAFF
DNA: TGTGCCAGCAGCTTAGCAACAGGGGCTTCTGAAGCTTTCTTT

J: TRBJ1-2
V: TRBV6-1
size: NA
D: TRBD1
CDR3: CASSDTGTGHGYTF
DNA: TGTGCCAGCAGTGACACCGGGACAGGACATGGCTACACCTTC

J: TRBJ1-2
V: TRBV5-5
size: once
D: NA
CDR3: CASSLDGERVGYTF
DNA: TGTGCCAGCAGCTTGGACGGGGAAAGGGTAGGCTACACCTTC

J: TRBJ2-6
V: TRBV9
size: few
D: NA
CDR3: CASSVVAGANVLTF
DNA: TGTGCCAGCAGCGTAGTGGCTGGGGCCAACGTCCTGACTTTC

J: TRBJ2-5
V: TRBV6-5
size: once
D: NA
CDR3: CASSSYPGLETQYF
DNA: TGTGCCAGCAGCTCCTACCCGGGTTTAGAGACCCAGTACTTC

J: TRBJ1-5
V: TRBV20-1
size: NA
D: NA
CDR3: CSAREAGANQPQHF
DNA: TGCAGTGCTAGAGAAGCGGGGGCAAATCAGCCCCAGCATTTT

J: TRBJ1-5
V: TRBV7-8
size: many
D: NA
CDR3: CASSLDWGVGGPQHF
DNA: TGTGCCAGCAGCTTAGATTGGGGGGTCGGAGGGCCCCAGCATTTT

J: TRBJ2-1
V: TRBV27
size: NA
D: NA
CDR3: CASSFGIGTNEQFF
DNA: TGTGCCAGCAGTTTTGGCATAGGGACCAATGAGCAGTTCTTC

J: TRBJ1-4
V: TRBV7-8
size: few
D: NA
CDR3: CASSLNFFGEKLFF
DNA: TGTGCCAGCAGCTTAAATTTCTTTGGTGAAAAACTGTTTTTT

J: TRBJ2-3
V: TRBV6-5
size: many
D: NA
CDR3: CASSYVAGSTDTQYF
DNA: TGTGCCAGCAGTTACGTCGCGGGGAGCACAGATACGCAGTATTTT

J: TRBJ2-2
V: TRBV28
size: NA
D: NA
CDR3: CASSSSITGELFF
DNA: TGTGCCAGCAGTTCTTCTATTACCGGGGAGCTGTTTTTT

J: TRBJ1-2
V: TRBV19
size: NA
D: TRBD1
CDR3: CASSIGDRVENYGYTF
DNA: TGTGCCAGTAGTATCGGGGACAGGGTTGAGAACTATGGCTACACCTTC

J: TRBJ2-4
V: TRBV15
size: NA
D: TRBD1
CDR3: CATSRTTGRAKNIQYF
DNA: TGTGCCACCAGCAGAACGACAGGGAGAGCCAAAAACATTCAGTACTTC

J: TRBJ1-2
V: TRBV27
size: few
D: TRBD1
CDR3: CASSTTGGPGYTF
DNA: TGTGCCAGCAGTACTACAGGGGGCCCTGGCTACACCTTC

J: TRBJ2-5
V: TRBV6-5
size: NA
D: NA
CDR3: CASNPGTQETQYF
DNA: TGTGCCAGCAACCCCGGGACACAAGAGACCCAGTACTTC

J: TRBJ1-5
V: TRBV7-6
size: few
D: NA
CDR3: CASSPGSNNQPQHF
DNA: TGTGCCAGCAGTCCCGGGTCCAACAATCAGCCCCAGCATTTT

J: TRBJ2-7
V: TRBV12-3/TRBV12-4
size: many
D: NA
CDR3: CASSLEPYEQYF
DNA: TGTGCCAGCAGTCTCGAACCCTACGAGCAGTACTTC

J: TRBJ2-7
V: TRBV7-9
size: NA
D: NA
CDR3: CASSLAGGDEQYF
DNA: TGTGCCAGCAGCTTAGCTGGCGGCGACGAGCAGTACTTC

J: TRBJ2-1
V: TRBV6-6
size: once
D: NA
CDR3: CASSYSIDYGQFF
DNA: TGTGCCAGCAGTTACTCGATTGACTATGGGCAGTTCTTC

J: TRBJ2-3
V: TRBV7-8
size: many
D: NA
CDR3: CASSLVAGSTDTQYF
DNA: TGTGCCAGCAGCTTAGTTGCAGGTAGCACAGATACGCAGTATTTT

J: TRBJ2-5
V: TRBV7-6
size: few
D: TRBD2
CDR3: CASSSRLAENQETQYF
DNA: TGTGCCAGCAGCTCCAGACTAGCGGAGAATCAAGAGACCCAGTACTTC

J: TRBJ2-1
V: TRBV24-1
size: NA
D: TRBD1
CDR3: CATSAGTGFDEQFF
DNA: TGTGCCACCAGTGCTGGGACAGGTTTTGATGAGCAGTTCTTC

J: TRBJ1-4
V: TRBV12-3/TRBV12-4
size: NA
D: NA
CDR3: CVSSKPGPPPGEKLFF
DNA: TGTGTCAGCAGCAAACCCGGGCCCCCCCCTGGGGAAAAACTGTTTTTT

J: TRBJ2-7
V: TRBV2
size: NA
D: TRBD2
CDR3: CASSAGGAKVYEQYF
DNA: TGTGCCAGCAGTGCGGGAGGGGCGAAGGTATACGAGCAGTACTTC

J: TRBJ2-5
V: TRBV4-1
size: NA
D: NA
CDR3: CASSQRVDGETQYF
DNA: TGCGCCAGCAGCCAACGGGTAGACGGTGAGACCCAGTACTTC

J: TRBJ1-2
V: TRBV6-2/TRBV6-3
size: NA
D: NA
CDR3: CASSPGAGGHGYTF
DNA: TGTGCCAGCAGTCCAGGGGCCGGGGGCCATGGCTACACCTTC

J: TRBJ2-3
V: TRBV15
size: NA
D: NA
CDR3: CATSREVADTQYF
DNA: TGTGCCACCAGCAGAGAAGTGGCAGATACGCAGTATTTT

J: TRBJ2-2
V: TRBV9
size: few
D: TRBD1
CDR3: CASSAPGTGATGELFF
DNA: TGTGCCAGCAGCGCCCCCGGGACAGGGGCCACCGGGGAGCTGTTTTTT

J: TRBJ2-7
V: TRBV6-5
size: NA
D: TRBD2
CDR3: CASSGLAGGATYEQYF
DNA: TGTGCCAGCAGCGGACTAGCGGGGGGGGCGACCTACGAGCAGTACTTC

J: TRBJ2-1
V: TRBV7-9
size: few
D: NA
CDR3: CASRPSSVAPFF
DNA: TGTGCCAGCAGACCCTCTTCCGTTGCGCCGTTCTTC

J: TRBJ2-2
V: TRBV27
size: NA
D: NA
CDR3: CASSLGLVGSNTGELFF
DNA: TGTGCCAGCAGTTTAGGGTTAGTGGGGTCGAACACCGGGGAGCTGTTTTTT

J: TRBJ1-4
V: TRBV7-6
size: NA
D: NA
CDR3: CASSLALPSTNEKLFF
DNA: TGTGCCAGCAGTCTAGCGTTACCTTCAACTAATGAAAAACTGTTTTTT

J: TRBJ2-7
V: TRBV7-6
size: many
D: TRBD1
CDR3: CASSTRGYEQYF
DNA: TGTGCCAGCAGCACCAGGGGGTACGAGCAGTACTTC

J: TRBJ1-2
V: TRBV12-3/TRBV12-4
size: NA
D: NA
CDR3: CASRGWDPPNYGYTF
DNA: TGTGCCAGCCGTGGGTGGGACCCGCCTAACTATGGCTACACCTTC

J: TRBJ1-3
V: TRBV20-1
size: NA
D: NA
CDR3: CSARGAFTGNTIYF
DNA: TGCAGTGCTAGAGGGGCCTTTACTGGAAACACCATATATTTT

J: TRBJ2-7
V: TRBV25-1
size: NA
D: TRBD2
CDR3: CASGGGEGKNGSYEQYF
DNA: TGTGCCAGCGGAGGCGGGGAGGGAAAGAATGGCTCCTACGAGCAGTACTTC

J: TRBJ2-1
V: TRBV20-1
size: once
D: TRBD2
CDR3: CSASWSSGYNEQFF
DNA: TGCAGTGCTAGTTGGTCTAGCGGTTACAATGAGCAGTTCTTC

J: TRBJ2-1
V: TRBV3-1
size: few
D: TRBD2
CDR3: CASSQVSWRGGQGQFF
DNA: TGTGCCAGCAGCCAAGTGTCGTGGCGGGGGGGCCAGGGGCAGTTCTTC

J: TRBJ2-5
V: TRBV7-6
size: NA
D: TRBD1
CDR3: CASSPYGQGGGETQYF
DNA: TGTGCTAGCAGCCCCTACGGACAGGGTGGCGGAGAGACCCAGTACTTC

J: TRBJ2-1
V: TRBV7-6
size: many
D: TRBD2
CDR3: CASSLIAGPHVDEQFF
DNA: TGTGCCAGCAGCTTAATAGCGGGGCCCCATGTGGATGAGCAGTTCTTC

J: TRBJ2-5
V: TRBV18
size: NA
D: TRBD2
CDR3: CASSPGRQETQYF
DNA: TGTGCCAGCTCACCCGGGAGGCAAGAGACCCAGTACTTC

J: TRBJ2-3
V: TRBV7-2
size: many
D: NA
CDR3: CASSSDITDTQYF
DNA: TGTGCCAGCAGCTCGGATATCACAGATACGCAGTATTTT

J: TRBJ1-5
V: TRBV6-1
size: NA
D: NA
CDR3: CASKGPGGPNQPQHF
DNA: TGTGCCAGCAAAGGCCCCGGAGGGCCAAATCAGCCCCAGCATTTT

J: TRBJ1-5
V: TRBV19
size: NA
D: NA
CDR3: CASVGTGAGNQPQHF
DNA: TGTGCCAGCGTGGGGACTGGGGCAGGAAATCAGCCCCAGCATTTT